This T cell receptor (beta chain) was sequenced during a study of blood T cell repertoires in COVID-19. Study overall: COVID-19 samples collected from the United States, Italy and Spain covered acute and convalescent phases. Sources were T cells, B-cell-depleted T cells, or PBMCs; the material itself was cDNA or gDNA.

Enrolled through a virtual design, the participants were between roughly 18 and 95 years of age and came from about two dozen US areas. Participants reported their clinical history, and cohort assignment relied on those reports. The CDR3 runs to 14 residues. Between the trimmed V and J ends, which lost 4 bases and 2 bases, there was a span of 12 bases. Per germline, CDR1 SGHRS and CDR2 YFSETQ. Here immunoSEQ multiplex PCR was the method, and the copy in TCRdb shows in-frame clones only, minus some. The sample lists about 180,000 clones, 85% occurring once. In this sample, this clone turned up once. V gene TRBV5-1 combines with J gene TRBJ1-1, with D perhaps TRBD1 (5 bases). Sequencing was carried out using PBMCs or T cells enriched from blood (not recorded which). The sequence came from a man between 40 and 49 years old who had recovered from COVID-19. This CDR3 is CASSPQGLNTEAFF. CDR3 in DNA: TGCGCCAGCAGCCCCCAGGGCCTTAACACTGAAGCTTTCTTT. Combining the CDR3 with reference TRBV5-1 and TRBJ1-1 gives the whole variable domain KAGVTQTPRYLIKTRGQQVTLSCSPISGHRSVSWYQQTPGQGLQFLFEYFSETQRNKGNFPGRFSGRQFSNSRSEMNVSTLELGDSALYLCASSPQGLNTEAFFGQGTRLTVV.